Below, 28 T cell receptor beta chains from the same sample are listed, as sequenced in a study of preoperative IRX-2 immunotherapy in early breast cancer. Assay: immunoSEQ multiplex PCR; the TCRdb copy retains only in-frame clones and omits some. Here the sample spans about 98,000 clones, 70% to 90% being singletons. Treatment denoted: preoperative locoregional IRX-2 cytokine immunotherapy. Sequencing was performed on tumor tissue, taken after IRX-2 immunotherapy. These receptors were taken from a human donor with breast cancer.

This sequence joins TRBV28 and TRBJ1-2; 8 nucleotides agree with TRBD1. There are 14 residues in the CDR3. CDR1 and CDR2 from the germline V gene are MDHEN and SYDVKM. Losses at the gene ends were 7 bases for V and 5 bases for J; bases not matched to a gene: 9. CDR3 region: CASTPDRANYGYTF. In nucleotides, the CDR3 is TGTGCCAGCACTCCGGACAGGGCGAATTATGGCTACACCTTC.

The genes are TRBV28 and TRBJ2-2; 11 bases line up with TRBD2. This CDR3 contains 14 residues. Germline lookup yields CDR1 MDHEN and CDR2 SYDVKM. J was trimmed by 8 bases and V by 6 bases; bases with no gene match: 5. For the CDR3, the DNA is TGTGCCAGCAGCCCAACTAGCGGGGGTGGGGAGCTGTTTTTT. The encoded protein is CASSPTSGGGELFF.

This rearrangement joins TRBV28 to TRBJ1-3; the D is unclear. From germline, CDR1 is MDHEN and CDR2 SYDVKM. V was shortened by 6 bases and J by 2 bases, with 20 bases between the two germline ends. The CDR3 has 17 amino acids. The CDR3 DNA follows: TGTGCCAGCAGCCCCGATCAACCGGGTTCGACTGGAAACACCATATATTTT. It is translated as CASSPDQPGSTGNTIYF.

This chain joins TRBV7-6 and TRBJ1-3; 11 bases fit TRBD1. V trimming: 2 bases; J trimming: 2 bases; junction bases outside the gene matches: 5. Germline V gene sequence: CDR1 SGHVS, CDR2 FNYEAQ. The CDR3 has 17 residues. The CDR3 loop is CASSLFGQGAPGNTIYF. The CDR3 DNA reads TGTGCCAGCAGCTTATTCGGACAGGGGGCCCCTGGAAACACCATATATTTT. Drawing the rest from reference TRBV7-6 and TRBJ1-3, the complete variable domain is GAGVSQSPRYKVTKRGQDVALRCDPISGHVSLYWYRQALGQGPEFLTYFNYEAQQDKSGLPNDRFSAERPEGSISTLTIQRTEQRDSAMYRCASSLFGQGAPGNTIYFGEGSWLTVV.

The chain employs TRBV18 and TRBJ1-2; a weak D match, TRBD1 (6 bases). Germline assignment: CDR1 KGHSH and CDR2 LQKENI. V was shortened by 3 bases and J by 4 bases, with 9 bases between the two germline ends. This CDR3 spans 13 amino acids. The CDR3 DNA reads as TGTGCCAGCTCACCCGGACAGCGCTATGGCTACACCTTC. It yields the protein CASSPGQRYGYTF.

This clone was found a few times. The chain couples TRBV10-1 to TRBJ1-1; D not certain. Germline CDR1 WNHNN, CDR2 SYGVQD (reference sequence). V was pared by 0 bases and J by 5 bases, with 10 bases between. The CDR3 is 14 amino acids. The CDR3 bases are TGCGCCAGCAGTGAGTCGAGGTTTAATACTGAAGCTTTCTTT. It is translated as CASSESRFNTEAFF.

This chain joins TRBV29-1 and TRBJ1-4; D may be TRBD1 (5 bases). The CDR3 loop spans 13 amino acids. Germline V gene sequence: CDR1 SQVTM, CDR2 ANQGSEA. Trimming cost V 5 bases and J 6 bases, with 13 bases left between them. CDR3 loop: CSVRRGPDEKLFF. The CDR3 DNA reads TGCAGCGTTAGAAGGGGCCCAGATGAAAAACTGTTTTTT.

The genes are TRBV25-1 and TRBJ2-4; D not certain. Germline CDR1 is MGHDK and CDR2 is SYGVNS. This CDR3 has 14 amino acids. Between the trimmed V and J ends, which lost 1 base and 5 bases, there was a span of 9 bases. The CDR3 DNA sequence: TGTGCCAGCAGTGAATGGGGTCAACAAAACATTCAGTACTTC. Translation: CASSEWGQQNIQYF.

This chain joins TRBV28 and TRBJ1-2; 10 bases are shared with TRBD1. Germline V CDR1 and CDR2: MDHEN, SYDVKM. Trimming at V came to 5 bases and at J to 7 bases, leaving 7 bases not matched to a gene. This CDR3 is built from 14 residues. The CDR3 region is CASSTPGQGFGYTF. CDR3 in DNA: TGTGCCAGCAGTACACCGGGACAGGGGTTTGGCTACACCTTC.

Concerning this clone: One junction end disagrees with the germline gene, perhaps due to a read error. The rearrangement joins TRBV30 to TRBJ2-5, with 9 bases lining up with TRBD1. CDR1 GTSNPN and CDR2 SVGIG come from the germline V gene (reference sequence). The CDR3 consists of 13 residues. The CDR3 DNA sequence: TGTGCCTGGAGCGGTAGGACAGGGGCTAGGAAAGACTTC. This codes for CAWSGRTGARKDF.

V and J are TRBV19 and TRBJ2-5, with 10 bases that match TRBD2. The germline gives CDR1 LNHDA, CDR2 SQIVND (reference sequence). CDR3 length: 14 residues. Trimming cost V 2 bases and J 5 bases; bases outside gene matches: 2. DNA for the CDR3: TGTGCCAGTAGTATAAGCGGGGGGGCGGAGACCCAGTACTTC. It encodes CASSISGGAETQYF. The variable domain in full, with the rest retrieved from reference TRBV19 and TRBJ2-5, is DGGITQSPKYLFRKEGQNVTLSCEQNLNHDAMYWYRQDPGQGLRLIYYSQIVNDFQKGDIAEGYSVSREKKESFPLTVTSAQKNPTAFYLCASSISGGAETQYFGPGTRLLVL.

DNA of the CDR3: TGTGCCAGCAGCTTAGGGCCCGACACAGATACGCAGTATTTT. Translating it yields CASSLGPDTDTQYF. The chain recombines TRBV7-6 with TRBJ2-3; no clear D. The CDR3 length is 14 residues. From germline, CDR1 is SGHVS and CDR2 FNYEAQ. Trimming took 1 base from V and 2 from J, leaving 7 bases between them.

The CDR3 DNA reads as TGTGCCAGCAGCAGAGAGGTAAGGCGAAATCAGCCCCAGCATTTT. Protein sequence: CASSREVRRNQPQHF. The rearrangement joins TRBV28 to TRBJ1-5, with D uncertain. CDR1 and CDR2 from the germline V gene are MDHEN and SYDVKM. V lost 6 bases to trimming and J lost 4 bases, with 16 bases between them. This CDR3 contains 15 residues.

This rearrangement joins TRBV19 to TRBJ1-1; TRBD1 might be the D (5 bases). This CDR3 comprises 12 residues. In germline, CDR1 is LNHDA, CDR2 SQIVND (reference sequence). The ends were cut back, 6 bases at V and 5 bases at J, with 10 bases in the middle. The DNA for the CDR3 is TGTGCCAGTAGCCAGGGATGGACTGAAGCTTTCTTT. This codes for CASSQGWTEAFF.

This sequence joins TRBV7-5 and TRBJ2-6; the table's D gene call, TRBD2, was not cross checked with the DNA. TRBV7-5 is termed a pseudogene. The CDR3 contains 18 residues. The CDR3 region is CASSDSGRGVSGANVLTF. The CDR3 nucleotides read TGTGCCAGCAGCGATAGCGGGAGAGGAGTCTCTGGGGCCAACGTCCTGACTTTC.

V and J are TRBV14 and TRBJ1-1, with D tentatively TRBD1 (5 bases). Looked up from germline, CDR1 is SGHDN and CDR2 is FVKESK. The CDR3 loop spans 15 amino acids. V was trimmed by 1 base and J by 1 base, leaving 10 bases between them. CDR3 loop: CASSQVTAWNTEAFF. The CDR3 nucleotides are TGTGCCAGCAGCCAAGTGACAGCGTGGAACACTGAAGCTTTCTTT.

The J gene is TRBJ1-5, the V gene TRBV7-7; D unresolved. CDR3 size: 14 residues. In germline, CDR1 is SSHAT, CDR2 FNYEAQ (reference sequence). Trimming pared 3 bases from V and 4 bases from J, leaving 10 bases between. The CDR3 protein is CASSLDGLNQPQHF. The CDR3 bases are TGTGCCAGCAGCTTGGACGGATTAAATCAGCCCCAGCATTTT. The variable domain in full, with the rest retrieved from reference TRBV7-7 and TRBJ1-5, is GAGVSQSPRYKVTKRGQDVTLRCDPISSHATLYWYQQALGQGPEFLTYFNYEAQPDKSGLPSDRFSAERPEGSISTLTIQRTEQRDSAMYRCASSLDGLNQPQHFGDGTRLSIL.

This chain joins TRBV7-6 and TRBJ2-7, with TRBD1 identical over 7 bases. CDR3 size: 15 residues. Germline V gene sequence: CDR1 SGHVS, CDR2 FNYEAQ. The junction had 13 bases not matched to a gene; V was cut back by 5 bases and J by 6 bases. In DNA, the CDR3 is TGTGCCAGCAGCCCTCGGACAGGTTCTATGGGCGAGCAGTACTTC. This codes for CASSPRTGSMGEQYF.

V usage is TRBV7-8 and J usage is TRBJ1-1, with unresolved D. Germline V gene sequence: CDR1 SGHVS, CDR2 FQNEAQ. The V gene lost 5 bases and the J gene lost 0 bases, with 10 bases spanning the gap. The CDR3 has 14 residues. This CDR3 is CASSQDRLNTEAFF. The CDR3, as DNA: TGTGCCAGCAGCCAAGACCGGTTGAACACTGAAGCTTTCTTT.

The chain couples TRBV19 to TRBJ1-5; perhaps TRBD1 as D (5 bases). Trimming left V 7 bases short and J 3 bases short, with 10 bases between. This CDR3 is 13 amino acids long. Germline V CDR1 and CDR2: LNHDA, SQIVND (reference sequence). CDR3 protein: CASTRQINQPQHF. CDR3 sequence (DNA): TGTGCCAGTACGCGACAGATCAATCAGCCCCAGCATTTT.

The gene calls are TRBV12-5 and TRBJ2-1, with a tentative D call TRBD2 (7 bases). V shed 3 bases and J shed 0 bases, with 12 bases lying between them. Per germline, CDR1 LGHNT and CDR2 FRNRAP. CDR3 length: 16 amino acids. CDR3 sequence reads: CASGFRGGGSYNEQFF. The CDR3 DNA sequence: TGTGCTAGTGGTTTCCGAGGGGGGGGCTCCTACAATGAGCAGTTCTTC. Full variable domain (missing parts from reference TRBV12-5 and TRBJ2-1): DARVTQTPRHKVTEMGQEVTMRCQPILGHNTVFWYRQTMMQGLELLAYFRNRAPLDDSGMPKDRFSAEMPDATLATLKIQPSEPRDSAVYFCASGFRGGGSYNEQFFGPGTRLTVL.

This clone appeared once. The chain recombines TRBV28 with TRBJ2-7; D uncertain. Germline lookup yields CDR1 MDHEN and CDR2 SYDVKM. The CDR3 is 12 residues long. V lost 3 bases to trimming and J lost 3 bases, with 6 bases between them. The CDR3 DNA sequence: TGTGCCAGCAGTTTGGAGAGCTACGAGCAGTACTTC. This translates into CASSLESYEQYF.

CDR3: CASSGEGLGRYEQYF. For the CDR3, the DNA is TGTGCCAGCAGTGGAGAGGGACTAGGGCGCTACGAGCAGTACTTC. This chain uses TRBV28 with TRBJ2-7; 8 bases are a match to TRBD2. This CDR3 is built from 15 residues. Germline V lookup: CDR1 MDHEN, CDR2 SYDVKM. V shed 5 bases, J shed 3 bases, and the junction held 9 bases outside the gene matches.

The CDR3 DNA reads as TGTGCCAGCTCACCTTACAGGGAAACCAATCAGCCCCAGCATTTT. It encodes CASSPYRETNQPQHF. The chain joins TRBV18 to TRBJ1-5; TRBD1 is a possible D gene (6 bases). The V gene's germline CDR1 is KGHSH and CDR2 LQKENI. V lost 3 bases and J lost 3, with 12 bases in between. The CDR3 sequence is 15 residues long. The entire variable domain, with the rest obtained from reference TRBV18 and TRBJ1-5, is as follows: NAGVMQNPRHLVRRRGQEARLRCSPMKGHSHVYWYRQLPEEGLKFMVYLQKENIIDESGMPKERFSAEFPKEGPSILRIQQVVRGDSAAYFCASSPYRETNQPQHFGDGTRLSIL.

The chain employs TRBV18 and TRBJ2-1; no reliable D call. The V gene's germline CDR1 is KGHSH and CDR2 LQKENI. The V and J ends lost 6 bases and 2 bases respectively, with 11 bases between them. CDR3 length: 14 residues. CDR3 sequence: CASSSLSPYNEQFF. CDR3 coding DNA: TGTGCCAGCTCCTCGCTGAGTCCCTACAATGAGCAGTTCTTC.

The J gene is TRBJ1-4, the V gene TRBV29-1; D is possibly TRBD1 (5 bases). In germline, CDR1 is SQVTM, CDR2 ANQGSEA. The germline V and J ends were trimmed by 3 bases and 8 bases, with 10 bases remaining between them. This CDR3 region has 12 residues. The CDR3 is CSVEGQDEKLFF. As DNA, the CDR3 is TGCAGCGTTGAGGGGCAGGACGAAAAACTGTTTTTT.

The chain is built from TRBV10-2 and TRBJ2-2; no clear D gene. The CDR3 sequence is 15 residues long. The ends were cut back, 3 bases at V and 0 bases at J, with 8 bases in the middle. Germline CDR1 is WSHSY and CDR2 is SAAADI. CDR3 sequence reads: CASSDEFTNTGELFF. The CDR3 nucleotides are TGCGCCAGCAGTGATGAATTTACGAACACCGGGGAGCTGTTTTTT.

The chain joins TRBV5-1 to TRBJ2-6; 11 bases align to TRBD1. The CDR3 has 21 residues. CDR1 and CDR2 (germline): SGHRS, YFSETQ. The V segment lost 0 bases and the J segment 1 base; nucleotides outside the gene matches: 12. This CDR3 is CASSLDGWTGGEGSGANVLTF. In nucleotides, the CDR3 is TGCGCCAGCAGCTTGGATGGGTGGACAGGGGGCGAGGGATCTGGGGCCAACGTCCTGACTTTC.